The 20 T cell receptor beta chains reported below all come from one sample, sequenced in a study of blood T cell repertoires in COVID-19. Here immunoSEQ multiplex PCR was the method, and the copy in TCRdb shows in-frame clones only, minus some. The table has approximately 54,000 clones, around 84% seen once. Sequenced material: peripheral blood. Receptors were obtained from a human donor in a cohort sampled during active COVID-19.

The rearrangement links TRBV7-3 to TRBJ1-1; 8 positions agree with TRBD1. The junction had 7 bases not matched to a gene; V was cut back by 5 bases and J by 5 bases. This CDR3 comprises 14 residues. The germline CDR1 and CDR2 sequences are SGHTA and FQGTGA. DNA of the CDR3: TGTGCCAGCAGCAATGGACAGGGCGAGACTGAAGCTTTCTTT. It codes for CASSNGQGETEAFF.

The chain combines TRBV10-3 with TRBJ2-6; maybe TRBD1 (5 bases). The CDR3 is 15 residues long. Germline CDR1 ENHRY, CDR2 SYGVKD. V lost 6 bases and J 4 bases, leaving 13 bases between the germline ends. The CDR3 reads CAIRPGMSGANVLTF. For the CDR3, the DNA is TGTGCCATCAGGCCAGGGATGTCAGGGGCCAACGTCCTGACTTTC.

The V and J genes are TRBV7-2 and TRBJ2-3; 7 bases line up with TRBD2. The CDR3 spans 18 residues. Per germline, CDR1 SGHTA and CDR2 FQGNSA. Losses at the gene ends were 1 base for V and 3 bases for J; bases not matched to a gene: 13. The CDR3 nucleotides are TGTGCCAGCAGCTTAGTGGGGGTCGGGAGGCCCCTAACAGATACGCAGTATTTT. As protein: CASSLVGVGRPLTDTQYF.

The chain is built from TRBV5-1 and TRBJ2-3; the D gene is possibly TRBD2 (5 bases). CDR1 is SGHRS, CDR2 YFSETQ, per germline. V was pared by 2 bases and J by 0 bases, with 13 bases between. The CDR3 has 16 residues. Here the CDR3 reads CASSFGRGSSTDTQYF. The DNA of the CDR3 is TGCGCCAGCAGCTTTGGTCGGGGTTCTAGCACAGATACGCAGTATTTT.

The chain has TRBV30 and TRBJ2-2; D may be TRBD2 (6 bases). Germline V gives CDR1 GTSNPN, CDR2 SVGIG (reference sequence). Trimming took 1 base from V and 6 from J, leaving 6 bases between them. The CDR3 sequence is 12 residues long. The CDR3 loop is CAWSGLAGELFF. The CDR3, as DNA: TGTGCCTGGAGTGGACTAGCCGGGGAGCTGTTTTTT.

This rearrangement joins TRBV7-2 to TRBJ2-5, with D possibly being TRBD1 (6 bases). V was trimmed by 5 bases and J by 5 bases, leaving 9 bases between them. Germline lookup yields CDR1 SGHTA and CDR2 FQGNSA. This CDR3 is 12 amino acids long. The CDR3 loop is CASSITGETQYF. CDR3 nucleotides: TGTGCCAGCAGCATCACAGGGGAGACCCAGTACTTC. The variable domain in full, with the rest retrieved from reference TRBV7-2 and TRBJ2-5, is GAGVSQSPSNKVTEKGKDVELRCDPISGHTALYWYRQSLGQGLEFLIYFQGNSAPDKSGLPSDRFSAERTGGSVSTLTIQRTQQEDSAVYLCASSITGETQYFGPGTRLLVL.

The V call is TRBV18, the J call TRBJ1-5; D is possibly TRBD1 (6 bases). In germline, CDR1 is KGHSH, CDR2 LQKENI. V was trimmed by 1 base and J by 7 bases, leaving 8 bases between them. This CDR3 contains 13 residues. This CDR3 reads CASSPQGEQPQHF. The CDR3 DNA reads TGTGCCAGCTCACCACAGGGGGAGCAGCCCCAGCATTTT.

The rearrangement links TRBV28 to TRBJ1-4; 11 bases align to TRBD1. V lost 8 bases, J lost 11 bases, and 13 bases stayed unmatched. The CDR3 runs to 15 residues. The germline CDR1 and CDR2 sequences are MDHEN and SYDVKM. The CDR3 nucleotides read TGTGCCAGCCGAACCGGGACAGGGGGTTCGGGGAAACTGTTTTTT. As protein: CASRTGTGGSGKLFF. The variable domain in full, with the rest retrieved from reference TRBV28 and TRBJ1-4, is DVKVTQSSRYLVKRTGEKVFLECVQDMDHENMFWYRQDPGLGLRLIYFSYDVKMKEKGDIPEGYSVSREKKERFSLILESASTNQTSMYLCASRTGTGGSGKLFFGSGTQLSVL.

The rearrangement uses TRBV6-2 or TRBV6-3 and TRBJ2-3, with D possibly being TRBD2 (5 bases). The V end lost 6 bases, the J end lost 7 bases, and 20 bases lay between the germline ends. Germline V gene lookup returns CDR1 MNHEY and CDR2 SVGEGT. CDR3 length equals 15 residues. This CDR3 is CASSPAEHYGNTQYF. The CDR3 coding sequence is TGTGCCAGCAGCCCAGCGGAACACTACGGAAATACGCAGTATTTT.

The V and J genes are TRBV18 and TRBJ2-6; 8 bases are shared with TRBD1. The V and J ends lost 4 bases and 0 bases, in that order; junction bases with no gene match: 8. The CDR3 spans 18 residues. From germline, CDR1 is KGHSH and CDR2 LQKENI. Here the CDR3 DNA reads TGTGCCAGCTCACTTACTGGGACAGGAAACTCTGGGGCCAACGTCCTGACTTTC. It specifies CASSLTGTGNSGANVLTF.

The rearrangement uses TRBV11-3 and TRBJ2-5; 7 bases agree with TRBD2. V dropped 1 base and J dropped 5; count of bases not matched to a gene: 4. The CDR3 has 14 residues. Germline CDR1 SGHNT, CDR2 YENEEA. This CDR3 is CASSLGAGSETQYF. The CDR3 DNA follows: TGTGCCAGCAGCTTAGGAGCGGGGTCGGAGACCCAGTACTTC. The entire variable domain, with the rest obtained from reference TRBV11-3 and TRBJ2-5, is as follows: EAGVVQSPRYKIIEKKQPVAFWCNPISGHNTLYWYLQNLGQGPELLIRYENEEAVDDSQLPKDRFSAERLKGVDSTLKIQPAELGDSAVYLCASSLGAGSETQYFGPGTRLLVL.

The CDR3 protein is CATSRGEGETQYF. CDR3 in DNA: TGTGCCACCAGCAGAGGGGAGGGAGAGACCCAGTACTTC. This chain joins TRBV15 and TRBJ2-5, with TRBD2 matching 7 bases. V lost 1 base to trimming and J lost 4 bases; unmatched junction nucleotides: 0. The CDR3 has 13 amino acids. Germline-derived CDR1 and CDR2 are LNHNV and YYDKDF (reference sequence).

The chain uses TRBV13 and TRBJ2-2, with 12 bases lining up with TRBD2. Trimming took 1 base from V and 0 from J; bases not matched to a gene: 9. This CDR3 region has 20 residues. Germline assignment: CDR1 PRHDT and CDR2 FYEKMQ (reference sequence). CDR3 DNA: TGTGCCAGCAGCTTAGTCGGGCTAGCGGGAGGGCCTGCGAACACCGGGGAGCTGTTTTTT. Amino acid sequence: CASSLVGLAGGPANTGELFF.

There are a few counts of this clone. The chain has TRBV19 and TRBJ1-1, with D perhaps matching TRBD1 (6 bases). This CDR3 contains 16 residues. CDR1 and CDR2 (germline): LNHDA, SQIVND (reference sequence). Between the trimmed V and J ends, which lost 5 bases and 1 base, there was a span of 17 bases. This CDR3 reads CASSPRRTDTNTEAFF. The CDR3 DNA reads TGTGCCAGTAGTCCCCGCCGGACAGATACGAACACTGAAGCTTTCTTT.

This rearrangement joins TRBV5-4 to TRBJ1-6, with TRBD1 as a possible D gene (6 bases). Looked up from germline, CDR1 is SGHNT and CDR2 is YYREEE (reference sequence). This CDR3 has 15 residues. Trimming stripped 1 base from V and 10 bases from J, with 15 bases between. CDR3: CASSLMQGSFSPLHF. CDR3 DNA: TGTGCCAGCAGCTTGATGCAGGGGAGTTTCTCACCCCTCCACTTT.

The chain joins TRBV27 to TRBJ2-7; 8 bases are shared with TRBD1. This CDR3 contains 13 residues. CDR1 and CDR2 (germline): MNHEY, SMNVEV (reference sequence). J gave up 9 bases and V 3 bases, and 7 bases lay outside the gene matches. CDR3 in DNA: TGTGCCAGCAGTTTCGGGATAGACAGGGGGCAGTACTTC. It is translated as CASSFGIDRGQYF.

This rearrangement joins TRBV3-1 (or the pseudogene TRBV3-2) to TRBJ1-1; a possible D gene is TRBD1 (5 bases). Per germline, CDR1 LGHDT and CDR2 YNNKEL (reference sequence). The CDR3 totals 11 residues. Trimming took 0 bases from V and 10 from J, leaving 6 bases between them. CDR3: CASSQEGVAFF. The CDR3 DNA follows: TGTGCCAGCAGCCAAGAAGGGGTAGCTTTCTTT.

This chain uses TRBV6-1 with TRBJ1-1; the D gene is possibly TRBD1 (6 bases). The CDR3 consists of 16 residues. Per the germline V gene, CDR1 is MNHNS and CDR2 is SASEGT. V was pared by 0 bases and J by 1 base, with 12 bases between. This CDR3 reads CASSEAGHGSNTEAFF. CDR3 coding DNA: TGTGCCAGCAGTGAAGCGGGACACGGATCGAACACTGAAGCTTTCTTT.

CDR3 protein: CASSPGRLAGADTQYF. CDR3 DNA: TGCGCCAGCAGTCCCGGGAGGCTAGCGGGAGCTGATACGCAGTATTTT. This chain uses TRBV5-1 with TRBJ2-3, with 10 bases aligning to TRBD2. This CDR3 has 16 residues. J lost 6 bases, V lost 5 bases, and 12 bases had no gene match. Germline V gives CDR1 SGHRS, CDR2 YFSETQ. The whole variable domain, filled in from reference TRBV5-1 and TRBJ2-3, reads KAGVTQTPRYLIKTRGQQVTLSCSPISGHRSVSWYQQTPGQGLQFLFEYFSETQRNKGNFPGRFSGRQFSNSRSEMNVSTLELGDSALYLCASSPGRLAGADTQYFGPGTRLTVL.

A note on this clone: The junction shows a germline mismatch at one end, possibly a read error. V gene TRBV2 combines with J gene TRBJ2-7; the D gene is possibly TRBD1 (6 bases). From germline, CDR1 is SNHLY and CDR2 FYNNEI. CDR3 length: 10 residues. CDR3: CASSEGAFHF. The CDR3 DNA sequence: TGTGCCAGCAGTGAGGGGGCCTTCCACTTC.